Presented here are 4 T cell receptor beta chains from one specimen sequenced in a study of cytomegalovirus exposure and HLA in healthy donors. Researchers ran the PCR with 60 Vbeta and 13 Jbeta primers. Libraries were prepared by immunoSEQ multiplex PCR; TCRdb keeps only in-frame clonotypes and omits some of them. The sample has 69,000 or so clones; roughly four fifths are singletons. The sequenced sample was PBMCs. The receptors were gathered from a woman aged 55-69 years in good health and CMV-seropositive.

The rearrangement joins TRBV6-6 to TRBJ2-1; 13 bases align to TRBD2. Germline lookup yields CDR1 MNHNY and CDR2 SVGAGI (reference sequence). The junction had 10 bases not matched to a gene; V was cut back by 6 bases and J by 8 bases. The CDR3 totals 16 residues. This CDR3 is CASSYPGTSGAHEQFF. The CDR3 nucleotides read TGTGCCAGCAGCTACCCGGGGACTAGCGGGGCCCATGAGCAGTTCTTC.

J is TRBJ1-2 and V is TRBV10-3; 7 bases fit TRBD1. Germline V gene data show CDR1 as ENHRY and CDR2 as SYGVKD. With V trimmed by 7 bases and J by 7 bases, 9 bases remained unmatched. The CDR3 sequence is 13 residues long. The CDR3 DNA sequence: TGTGCCATCAACGTCGACAGGGCCGGTGGCTACACCTTC. It specifies CAINVDRAGGYTF.

This clone appeared a single time. The chain employs TRBV5-1 and TRBJ2-1, with TRBD1 matching over 9 bases. With V trimmed by 3 bases and J by 10 bases, 8 bases remained unmatched. Germline lookup yields CDR1 SGHRS and CDR2 YFSETQ. The CDR3 consists of 14 residues. DNA of the CDR3: TGCGCCAGCAGCTCGCCGGGACAGGGCAGGGAGCAGTTCTTC. Its translation: CASSSPGQGREQFF.

This clone has only a few counts. The DNA of the CDR3 is TGTGCCAGTAGTACTCCCAGCAGGGCCACTGAAGCTTTCTTT. Its translation: CASSTPSRATEAFF. The J gene is TRBJ1-1, the V gene TRBV19; perhaps TRBD1 as D (5 bases). Germline V gives CDR1 LNHDA, CDR2 SQIVND (reference sequence). Deletions cut 4 bases from V and 4 bases from J, with 13 bases between. The CDR3 is 14 amino acids.